These 22 T cell receptor beta chains were all obtained from the same sample, sequenced in a study of CXCR3-negative and CXCR3-positive naive CD8 T cells. The method, 5' RACE with UMI labels, was used to prepare the TRB cDNA libraries. TCRdb reworked the 5' RACE reads into one entry per CDR3 protein, no DNA. The table for this sample gives 70,000 to 95,000 distinct CDR3 sequences. The sequenced sample was naive CXCR3- CD8+ T cells from blood. Subset reported: CD45RO-CCR7+CD27+CD95- naive CD8+ T cells lacking CXCR3 (TNR3-). Every receptor here comes from a human donor in good health. Some clones in this sample may be carry-over from other donors' samples.

The genes are TRBV7-7 and TRBJ2-3; TCRdb names TRBD1, which stays unverified in the absence of DNA. The CDR3 spans 14 residues. Germline V gives CDR1 SSHAT, CDR2 FNYEAQ (reference sequence). The CDR3 spells CASSRGQGTDTQYF.

V and J are TRBV6-5 and TRBJ2-5; TCRdb's D call, TRBD1, is unchecked because there is no DNA. Germline loops: CDR1 MNHEY, CDR2 SVGAGI. The CDR3 sequence is 13 residues long. The CDR3 protein is CASSSGTSGNQYF.

The CDR3 is CASSLSRGTGGNNEQFF. This chain connects TRBV7-9 to TRBJ2-1; absent DNA, TCRdb's TRBD1 call cannot be checked. This CDR3 is built from 17 residues. Germline V lookup: CDR1 SEHNR, CDR2 FQNEAQ (reference sequence).

The chain combines TRBV7-9 with TRBJ2-1; TCRdb proposes TRBD2, but this gene call is untestable without DNA. Germline V gene sequence: CDR1 SEHNR, CDR2 FQNEAQ (reference sequence). The CDR3 spans 15 residues. The CDR3 loop is CASSRVGARVNEQFF.

This chain uses TRBV6-1 with TRBJ2-1; without DNA, the TCRdb call of TRBD2 cannot be checked. The CDR3 consists of 12 residues. CDR1 is MNHNS and CDR2 is SASEGT in the germline V gene. The CDR3 sequence is CASEDYYDEQFF.

V is TRBV6-2 or TRBV6-3 and J is TRBJ2-1; TCRdb lists TRBD2, though no DNA is available to test this call. CDR1 MNHEY and CDR2 SVGEGT come from the germline V gene. CDR3 size: 15 residues. The CDR3 protein is CASSARLEGSDEQFF.

The chain couples TRBV29-1 to TRBJ2-2. Looked up from germline, CDR1 is SQVTM and CDR2 is ANQGSEA. This CDR3 is 13 amino acids long. The CDR3 here is CSVSGANTGELFF.

The chain couples TRBV5-1 to TRBJ1-1. The V gene's germline CDR1 is SGHRS and CDR2 YFSETQ. The CDR3 contains 13 residues. The chain's CDR3 is CASSHPPNTEAFF.

V is TRBV6-2 or TRBV6-3 and J is TRBJ2-1; TCRdb returns TRBD2, unconfirmable since there is no DNA. Germline CDR1 reads MNHEY; CDR2 reads SVGEGT. The CDR3 totals 11 residues. The CDR3 reads CAGGVGNEQFF.

The chain is built from TRBV14 and TRBJ2-5; TCRdb returns TRBD1, unconfirmable since there is no DNA. The CDR3 runs to 16 residues. Germline V gives CDR1 SGHDN, CDR2 FVKESK. The CDR3 region is CASSQLQGALVETQYF.

This sequence joins TRBV12-3 or TRBV12-4 and TRBJ2-2. This CDR3 is built from 15 residues. The CDR3 loop is CASSSNSGHHGELFF.

This chain links TRBV28 with TRBJ2-2. Germline CDR1 is MDHEN and CDR2 is SYDVKM. CDR3 size: 16 residues. CDR3 residues: CASRLLARANTGELFF. Supplemented by reference TRBV28 and TRBJ2-2, the full variable domain reads DVKVTQSSRYLVKRTGEKVFLECVQDMDHENMFWYRQDPGLGLRLIYFSYDVKMKEKGDIPEGYSVSREKKERFSLILESASTNQTSMYLCASRLLARANTGELFFGEGSRLTVL.

This rearrangement joins TRBV29-1 to TRBJ1-2; the TCRdb D gene call, TRBD1, has no DNA to confirm it. This CDR3 region has 14 residues. Per germline, CDR1 SQVTM and CDR2 ANQGSEA. The CDR3 reads CSVEEGQGASGYTF.

V and J are TRBV12-3 or TRBV12-4 and TRBJ2-3; TCRdb's assignment of TRBD1 cannot be checked, as there is no DNA. The CDR3 is made up of 13 amino acids. The CDR3 sequence is CASSSTGGDTQYF.

Here the CDR3 reads CASSLRQGAGQPQHF. This chain connects TRBV28 to TRBJ1-5; the TCRdb call, TRBD1, lacks DNA for checking. The CDR3 consists of 15 residues. In germline, CDR1 is MDHEN, CDR2 SYDVKM.

CDR3: CASSWGDSNNEQFF. The chain links TRBV5-1 to TRBJ2-1; the D call of TRBD1 rests on TCRdb alone, since no DNA is present to check it. Germline lookup yields CDR1 SGHRS and CDR2 YFSETQ. The CDR3 contains 14 residues.

V and J are TRBV29-1 and TRBJ2-1; TCRdb gives TRBD1 as the D gene, but with no DNA this cannot be confirmed. Germline V CDR1 and CDR2: SQVTM, ANQGSEA. This CDR3 region has 13 residues. CDR3 in amino acids: CSLGRGGTNEQFF.

The V and J genes are TRBV6-6 and TRBJ2-1; TCRdb proposes TRBD1, but this gene call is untestable without DNA. This CDR3 region has 16 residues. Germline V gives CDR1 MNHNY, CDR2 SVGAGI (reference sequence). Here the CDR3 reads CASSPPRAPPLDEQFF.

This chain links TRBV28 with TRBJ2-2. The CDR3 is 14 residues long. Germline V gives CDR1 MDHEN, CDR2 SYDVKM. The CDR3 reads CASSFSGNTGELFF.

The chain carries TRBV14 and TRBJ2-7. This CDR3 contains 12 residues. Germline lookup yields CDR1 SGHDN and CDR2 FVKESK. CDR3: CASSRRVYEQYF.

The chain links TRBV29-1 to TRBJ2-1; TCRdb reports TRBD2, a call that lacks DNA to check it against. Germline V CDR1 and CDR2: SQVTM, ANQGSEA. This CDR3 is built from 11 residues. The CDR3 loop is CSVWRGNEQFF.

J is TRBJ2-3 and V is TRBV28; TCRdb calls TRBD1, which cannot be checked without DNA. Per the germline V gene, CDR1 is MDHEN and CDR2 is SYDVKM. There are 15 residues in the CDR3. The CDR3 reads CASSLLGQGTDTQYF. The whole variable domain, remainder taken from reference TRBV28 and TRBJ2-3, is DVKVTQSSRYLVKRTGEKVFLECVQDMDHENMFWYRQDPGLGLRLIYFSYDVKMKEKGDIPEGYSVSREKKERFSLILESASTNQTSMYLCASSLLGQGTDTQYFGPGTRLTVL.